These 10 T cell receptor beta chains were sequenced from one sample in a study of T cells in Graves' hyperthyroidism and ophthalmopathy. Researchers amplified the TCR beta CDR3 regions from RNA transcripts. The HTBI primer set served for first-round RT-PCR of the TCR CDR3. TCRdb recomputed calls from the multiplex PCR reads with MiXCR, one row per CDR3 protein. The sample carries 550,000 to 650,000 distinct CDR3 sequences, around 15% recorded once. The sample comprised blood. The receptors were sampled from a woman aged 40 to 50 with Graves' hyperthyroidism.

This clonotype has ten or more counts. The chain uses TRBV7-8 and TRBJ2-2; D remains unclear. The germline V gene has CDR1 SGHVS and CDR2 FQNEAQ. With 2 bases removed from V and 4 bases from J, the gap between germline ends came to 5 bases. This CDR3 comprises 13 residues. In nucleotides, the CDR3 is TGTGCCAGCAGCTTAAGGACCACCGGGGAGCTGTTTTTT. Its translation: CASSLRTTGELFF.

Ten or more counts support this clonotype. The chain has TRBV6-1 and TRBJ1-1; no clear D. Germline CDR1 MNHNS, CDR2 SASEGT. This CDR3 comprises 12 residues. V lost 3 bases and J 0 bases, leaving 2 bases between the germline ends. This CDR3 is CASSELNTEAFF. The DNA for the CDR3 is TGTGCCAGCAGTGAGTTGAACACTGAAGCTTTCTTT.

V is TRBV15 and J is TRBJ1-4; no definite D call. V was cut by 1 base and J by 1 base, with 7 bases left in between. Germline V gene sequence: CDR1 LNHNV, CDR2 YYDKDF (reference sequence). This CDR3 spans 15 amino acids. CDR3 bases: TGTGCCACCAGCAGAGTGAAAGGAACTAATGAAAAACTGTTTTTT. Its translation: CATSRVKGTNEKLFF.

Of note for this clonotype: It may be a read error: a sequence one base away is much more abundant. This chain links TRBV7-8 with TRBJ2-3; 7 nucleotides align to TRBD2. J was trimmed by 2 bases and V by 5 bases; bases with no gene match: 4. This CDR3 comprises 14 residues. The germline V gene encodes CDR1 SGHVS and CDR2 FQNEAQ. CDR3 sequence reads: CASSHSGSTDTQYF. DNA of the CDR3: TGTGCCAGCAGCCATAGCGGGTCCACAGATACGCAGTATTTT. Complete variable domain (other parts from reference TRBV7-8 and TRBJ2-3): GAGVSQSPRYKVAKRGQDVALRCDPISGHVSLFWYQQALGQGPEFLTYFQNEAQLDKSGLPSDRFFAERPEGSVSTLKIQRTQQEDSAVYLCASSHSGSTDTQYFGPGTRLTVL.

In its sample, this clonotype was seen many times. The chain recombines TRBV2 with TRBJ2-2, with D perhaps assigned TRBD1 or TRBD2 (6 bases each). With 7 bases removed from V and 4 bases from J, the gap between germline ends came to 13 bases. The CDR3 has 14 amino acids. Germline V gene sequence: CDR1 SNHLY, CDR2 FYNNEI. The CDR3 DNA sequence: TGTGCCAGCACGGCAGGGGAGGTCACCGGGGAGCTGTTTTTT. Translating gives CASTAGEVTGELFF.

This clonotype was detected ten times or more. The chain recombines TRBV28 with TRBJ2-5; the D gene is possibly TRBD2 (6 bases). V dropped 4 bases and J dropped 4 bases, with 22 bases sitting between them. CDR1 and CDR2 from the germline V gene are MDHEN and SYDVKM. CDR3 length: 17 residues. In DNA form, the CDR3 reads TGTGCCAGCAGTTCCCTCCTCACCGGGGGATCGGGAGAGACCCAGTACTTC. Protein product: CASSSLLTGGSGETQYF.

This chain connects TRBV30 to TRBJ1-5; D ambiguous. The CDR3 has 14 amino acids. Per the germline V gene, CDR1 is GTSNPN and CDR2 is SVGIG (reference sequence). The ends were cut back, 1 base at V and 3 bases at J, with 10 bases in the middle. The CDR3 protein is CAWSGGLFNQPQHF. The DNA of the CDR3 is TGTGCCTGGAGTGGCGGCCTCTTCAATCAGCCCCAGCATTTT.

This clonotype was detected many times. This sequence joins TRBV10-1 and TRBJ2-1; 14 bases align to TRBD2. This CDR3 region has 20 residues. The germline gives CDR1 WNHNN, CDR2 SYGVQD (reference sequence). V lost 4 bases, J lost 7 bases, and 18 bases stayed unmatched. As DNA, the CDR3 is TGCGCCAGCAGTGCTAGGACCCACACGGGACTAGCGGGAGTAGGGAATGAGCAGTTCTTC. It translates to CASSARTHTGLAGVGNEQFF.

The sample holds many counts of this clonotype. J is TRBJ2-7 and V is TRBV18; 7 bases line up with TRBD1. CDR1 KGHSH and CDR2 LQKENI come from the germline V gene. This CDR3 comprises 14 residues. V lost 3 bases to trimming and J lost 3 bases; unmatched junction nucleotides: 5. In DNA, the CDR3 is TGTGCCAGCTCACCCAACCGGGACAGCTACGAGCAGTACTTC. Translating gives CASSPNRDSYEQYF.

This clonotype has ten or more counts. The V call is TRBV28, the J call TRBJ2-2, with D perhaps TRBD1 (6 bases). There are 19 residues in the CDR3. The V gene lost 4 bases and the J gene lost 1 base, with 22 bases spanning the gap. Per germline, CDR1 MDHEN and CDR2 SYDVKM. CDR3 bases: TGTGCCAGCAGTTCCCTTAAGGCCCCCAGGGGCTGGAACACCGGGGAGCTGTTTTTT. This sequence encodes CASSSLKAPRGWNTGELFF. The full variable domain, in which reference TRBV28 and TRBJ2-2 provide the parts outside the CDR3, is DVKVTQSSRYLVKRTGEKVFLECVQDMDHENMFWYRQDPGLGLRLIYFSYDVKMKEKGDIPEGYSVSREKKERFSLILESASTNQTSMYLCASSSLKAPRGWNTGELFFGEGSRLTVL.